The 27 T cell receptor beta chains below were found in one sample sequenced in a study of breast tumors, draining lymph nodes, adjacent tissues. Each CDR3 protein gets one entry after TCRdb re-called the multiplex PCR reads with MiXCR. Of more than 80,000 distinct CDR3 sequences listed, approximately 28% are singletons. Breast cancer patients provided tissue from their axillary draining lymph nodes. The sequencing sample was made of axillary lymph node tissue. All receptors derive from a female donor with breast cancer. Some clones in this sample may be carry-over from other donors' samples.

The V and J genes are TRBV20-1 and TRBJ2-2, with 10 bases matching TRBD1. V gave up 0 bases and J gave up 0 bases; unmatched junction bases: 7. The CDR3 loop spans 18 amino acids. The germline V gene encodes CDR1 DFQATT and CDR2 SNEGSKA (reference sequence). The CDR3 DNA sequence: TGCAGTGCTAGAGATTTGCGACAGGGGGCCTCGAACACCGGGGAGCTGTTTTTT. This sequence encodes CSARDLRQGASNTGELFF.

On this clonotype itself: A much larger clonotype is one base distant, so this may be a read error. This chain connects TRBV5-8 to TRBJ2-5; no definite D call. Trimming pared 1 base from V and 4 bases from J, leaving 11 bases between. CDR3 length equals 14 residues. The V gene's germline CDR1 is SGHTS and CDR2 YDEGEE. CDR3 region: CASSLSQAGETQYF. The CDR3 DNA is TGTGCCAGCAGCTTGTCCCAGGCAGGAGAGACCCAGTACTTC.

The V call is TRBV27, the J call TRBJ2-1; TRBD2 might be the D (5 bases). Per the germline V gene, CDR1 is MNHEY and CDR2 is SMNVEV (reference sequence). The length of the CDR3 is 15 residues. Between the trimmed V and J ends, which lost 9 bases and 0 bases, there was a span of 15 bases. DNA of the CDR3: TGTGCCAGTTCAAGCATGGGGAGCTCCTACAATGAGCAGTTCTTC. Its translation is CASSSMGSSYNEQFF.

This clonotype showed up many times. The chain employs TRBV19 and TRBJ2-5, with TRBD2 as a possible D gene (6 bases). This CDR3 contains 14 residues. Germline V CDR1 and CDR2: LNHDA, SQIVND (reference sequence). Trimming removed 4 bases at V and 5 bases at J, with 14 bases between. The CDR3 nucleotides are TGTGCCAGTAGTACTCCAGGAGGGTTGGAGACCCAGTACTTC. Its translation is CASSTPGGLETQYF.

For this clonotype: The CDR3 does not end in the conserved phenylalanine or tryptophan, so this is likely a read error. The limits of the CDR3 on the DNA are not certain, so only TCRdb's listed CDR3 is given. The chain uses TRBV2 and TRBJ1-2; the D call in the table, TRBD1, was not verified against the DNA. The length of the CDR3 is 15 amino acids, counting both ends. Germline CDR1 and CDR2: SNHLY and FYNNEI. The CDR3 spells CASLGWDRGGYGYPL.

The rearrangement uses TRBV7-3 and TRBJ2-3; 8 positions match TRBD1. Germline V gene data show CDR1 as SGHTA and CDR2 as FQGTGA. The CDR3 is made up of 14 amino acids. Trimming took 5 bases from V and 3 from J; bases not matched to a gene: 4. In DNA form, the CDR3 reads TGTGCCAGCAGCGAGAGACAGGGGACAGATACGCAGTATTTT. Amino acids: CASSERQGTDTQYF.

This clonotype was counted a few times. The chain couples TRBV7-3 to TRBJ2-7, with D possibly TRBD1 on 6 matching bases. In germline, CDR1 is SGHTA, CDR2 FQGTGA. The CDR3 loop spans 15 amino acids. Trimming cost V 3 bases and J 2 bases, with 14 bases left between them. As DNA, the CDR3 is TGTGCCAGCAGCTTGCAGCAGGGGAACACCTACGAGCAGTACTTC. Residues: CASSLQQGNTYEQYF.

This rearrangement joins TRBV6-1 to TRBJ2-2; TRBD1 matches 11 bases. This CDR3 spans 17 amino acids. Unmatched junction bases numbered 12, after V lost 8 bases and J lost 4 bases. Looked up from germline, CDR1 is MNHNS and CDR2 is SASEGT. CDR3 in amino acids: CASARRTGGFGTGELFF. The CDR3 nucleotides read TGTGCCAGCGCCCGCCGGACAGGGGGCTTTGGCACCGGGGAGCTGTTTTTT.

This clonotype was found once. This chain joins TRBV29-1 and TRBJ2-3; 7 bases agree with TRBD1. V was clipped by 4 bases and J by 4 bases; unmatched bases: 5. CDR3 size: 13 residues. Germline V gene data show CDR1 as SQVTM and CDR2 as ANQGSEA. The CDR3 loop is CSVAIQGADTQYF. The CDR3 DNA is TGCAGCGTTGCAATTCAGGGGGCAGATACGCAGTATTTT.

This clonotype was seen many times. The rearrangement links TRBV27 to TRBJ1-2, with D uncertain. V lost 5 bases and J lost 0, with 13 bases in between. This CDR3 is built from 15 residues. Germline CDR1 reads MNHEY; CDR2 reads SMNVEV (reference sequence). CDR3 nucleotide sequence: TGTGCCAGCAGTCCCTGGGCCAGAGCTAACTATGGCTACACCTTC. As protein: CASSPWARANYGYTF.

As to this clonotype: A much larger clone is a single base away; this may be a read error. The chain employs TRBV20-1 and TRBJ2-2; D is possibly TRBD2 (5 bases). The CDR3 is 13 residues long. Trimming removed 3 bases from V and 7 bases from J, with 12 bases in between. Germline CDR1 and CDR2: DFQATT and SNEGSKA (reference sequence). Here the CDR3 reads CSAREERGGELFF. For the CDR3, the DNA is TGCAGTGCTAGGGAGGAACGAGGCGGGGAGCTGTTTTTT.

This clonotype appeared many times. This chain joins TRBV11-3 and TRBJ2-1; 7 bases fit TRBD2. CDR3 length equals 15 residues. V lost 4 bases, J lost 8 bases, and 11 bases stayed unmatched. Per the germline V gene, CDR1 is SGHNT and CDR2 is YENEEA. The CDR3 nucleotides read TGTGCCAGCAGCTCCGGGATTAGCGGGTGGGATGAGCAGTTCTTC. It codes for CASSSGISGWDEQFF.

This clonotype has a count of ten or more. The chain uses TRBV7-8 and TRBJ2-2; no definite D call. In germline, CDR1 is SGHVS, CDR2 FQNEAQ. This CDR3 spans 15 amino acids. V gave up 1 base and J gave up 3 bases, with 9 bases separating them. CDR3 in amino acids: CASSLGRWDTGELFF. The CDR3 nucleotides read TGTGCCAGCAGCTTAGGTCGTTGGGACACCGGGGAGCTGTTTTTT. The whole variable domain, filled in from reference TRBV7-8 and TRBJ2-2, reads GAGVSQSPRYKVAKRGQDVALRCDPISGHVSLFWYQQALGQGPEFLTYFQNEAQLDKSGLPSDRFFAERPEGSVSTLKIQRTQQEDSAVYLCASSLGRWDTGELFFGEGSRLTVL.

This clonotype was counted ten times or more. The chain employs TRBV18 and TRBJ2-1, with D perhaps TRBD2 (5 bases). The CDR3 spans 15 residues. The V end was cut by 8 bases, the J end by 0 bases, with 14 bases between. Germline CDR1 KGHSH, CDR2 LQKENI. This CDR3 reads CASSPSGSSYNEQFF. CDR3 coding DNA: TGTGCCAGCAGTCCAAGCGGCTCCTCCTACAATGAGCAGTTCTTC. Together with reference TRBV18 and TRBJ2-1, the CDR3 gives the full variable domain: NAGVMQNPRHLVRRRGQEARLRCSPMKGHSHVYWYRQLPEEGLKFMVYLQKENIIDESGMPKERFSAEFPKEGPSILRIQQVVRGDSAAYFCASSPSGSSYNEQFFGPGTRLTVL.

This clonotype has more than one count but fewer than ten. The rearrangement links TRBV12-3 or TRBV12-4 to TRBJ2-4; D is uncertain. The CDR3 length is 15 residues. Between the trimmed V and J ends, which lost 3 bases and 3 bases, there was a span of 12 bases. The CDR3 sequence: CASSFTLNSKNIQYF. The CDR3 DNA reads TGTGCCAGCAGTTTCACCCTAAATAGCAAAAACATTCAGTACTTC.

Concerning this clonotype itself: The junction differs from germline at one of its ends, possibly a read error. This chain connects TRBV4-1 to TRBJ2-6; 7 nucleotides match TRBD1. The CDR3 has 15 residues. The germline V gene encodes CDR1 MGHRA and CDR2 YSYEKL. The CDR3 DNA reads TGCGCCAGCAGCCAAGTAGCAGGCAGGGGGTACACTGAAGCTTTC. It is translated as CASSQVAGRGYTEAF.

In this sample, this clonotype turned up many times. This chain joins TRBV3-1 and TRBJ1-2; 9 bases map to TRBD1. Per the germline V gene, CDR1 is LGHDT and CDR2 is YNNKEL (reference sequence). Trimming at V came to 1 base and at J to 6 bases, leaving 6 bases not matched to a gene. This CDR3 has 15 residues. The CDR3 sequence is CASSQGGQGGDGYTF. For the CDR3, the DNA is TGTGCCAGCAGCCAAGGGGGACAGGGTGGGGATGGCTACACCTTC.

V gene TRBV28 combines with J gene TRBJ1-3; 8 bases align to TRBD1. The CDR3 consists of 16 residues. Trimming at V came to 7 bases and at J to 8 bases, leaving 16 bases not matched to a gene. The germline gives CDR1 MDHEN, CDR2 SYDVKM. The CDR3: CASILGQGGRRHTIYF. CDR3 sequence (DNA): TGTGCCAGCATCCTCGGACAGGGAGGACGAAGACACACCATATATTTT.

This clonotype has just a few counts. With a much larger clone just one base away, this may be a read error. The chain is built from TRBV27 and TRBJ1-2, with a possible D match to TRBD1 (6 bases). Trimming shortened V by 6 bases and J by 6 bases, and 14 bases separated the two germline ends. Looked up from germline, CDR1 is MNHEY and CDR2 is SMNVEV (reference sequence). This CDR3 has 13 residues. CDR3 amino acids: CASSPGQYHGYTF. The CDR3 DNA follows: TGTGCCAGCAGCCCCGGACAGTACCATGGCTACACCTTC.

The V and J genes are TRBV5-1 and TRBJ2-3; TRBD1 aligns across 7 bases. The CDR3 contains 16 residues. J gave up 11 bases and V 3 bases, and 18 bases lay outside the gene matches. Looked up from germline, CDR1 is SGHRS and CDR2 is YFSETQ. This CDR3 is CASSWARDRPYNEQYF. CDR3 sequence (DNA): TGCGCCAGCAGCTGGGCCCGGGACAGACCTTACAATGAGCAGTATTTT.

The table lists this clonotype with many counts. The chain links TRBV5-4 to TRBJ2-6, with a possible D match to TRBD2 (7 bases). The CDR3 has 17 residues. V was shortened by 5 bases and J by 2 bases, with 17 bases between the two germline ends. CDR1 and CDR2 (germline): SGHNT, YYREEE (reference sequence). For the CDR3, the DNA is TGTGCCAGCAGGAAAGGGGGGGCCCGAGCTGGGGCCAACGTCCTGACTTTC. It yields the protein CASRKGGARAGANVLTF.

This clonotype was found a few times. The chain couples TRBV6-5 to TRBJ1-1; TRBD1 agrees at 7 bases. The CDR3 totals 14 residues. The germline CDR1 and CDR2 sequences are MNHEY and SVGAGI. The J segment lost 0 bases and the V segment lost 7 bases, leaving 5 bases of the junction unmatched. CDR3 in amino acids: CASNAGTVNTEAFF. CDR3 nucleotides: TGTGCCAGCAACGCCGGGACAGTGAACACTGAAGCTTTCTTT.

This clonotype was found many times. The chain employs TRBV15 and TRBJ2-7; D gene unclear. The length of the CDR3 is 14 residues. V shed 1 base and J shed 5 bases, with 12 bases lying between them. Germline V gene lookup returns CDR1 LNHNV and CDR2 YYDKDF (reference sequence). The CDR3 DNA reads TGTGCCACCAGCAGAGCGGTGCCAGCCCACGAGCAGTACTTC. This gives the protein CATSRAVPAHEQYF.

This clonotype was recorded many times. The chain joins TRBV5-6 to TRBJ2-7; D ambiguous. V was shortened by 0 bases and J by 2 bases, with 9 bases between the two germline ends. The germline V gene encodes CDR1 SGHDT and CDR2 YYEEEE. This CDR3 contains 14 residues. DNA for the CDR3: TGTGCCAGCAGCTTGGGTATTCCTCCCTACGAGCAGTACTTC. Translating gives CASSLGIPPYEQYF.

This clonotype was counted many times. This may arise from a read error, as a much more abundant clone is one base away. The chain recombines TRBV7-9 with TRBJ2-7, with D possibly TRBD1 on 7 matching bases. Germline V gene data show CDR1 as SEHNR and CDR2 as FQNEAQ (reference sequence). This CDR3 region has 15 residues. CDR3 sequence: CASSLSPGGSYKQYF. The CDR3 coding sequence is TGTGCCAGCAGCCTAAGCCCAGGGGGGTCCTACAAGCAGTACTTC.

This clonotype was detected ten times or more. The V and J genes are TRBV20-1 and TRBJ2-1; D not certain. This CDR3 has 12 amino acids. The germline V gene has CDR1 DFQATT and CDR2 SNEGSKA (reference sequence). Trimming left V 6 bases short and J 3 bases short, with 9 bases between. The chain's CDR3 is CSARQHYNEQFF. CDR3 DNA sequence: TGCAGTGCCCGCCAACACTACAATGAGCAGTTCTTC.

The CDR3 region is CASSFMLGRRSNEQYF. The CDR3, as DNA: TGTGCCAGCAGCTTTATGCTAGGGAGGAGAAGCAACGAGCAGTACTTC. The chain combines TRBV11-2 with TRBJ2-7; tentative D call: TRBD2 (6 bases). V lost 3 bases and J 5 bases, leaving 20 bases between the germline ends. The CDR3 is 16 residues long. In germline, CDR1 is SGHAT, CDR2 FQNNGV.